This TCR beta chain appears in the sequencing data of a study of identical twins. TCRdb itself ran the 5' RACE reads through MiXCR, one entry per CDR3 protein. In the table there are some 570,000 distinct CDR3 sequences, about 20% of which are singletons. Study outcomes and limitations: Insertions were fewer in abundant cord blood beta clonotypes, whereas memory repertoires showed none of this pattern. In drawing conclusions, the study used cross-sectional statistical analysis and did not follow the same donors.

Among all donors, each was a healthy Caucasian. Points on this clonotype: As yet, its antigen is unknown.

These sequences were also reported in another study, on yellow fever vaccine responses in identical twins.

Sequencing input: CD4+ T cells sorted from blood. The TCR was taken from a woman between 18 and 29 years old in good health.

The CDR3 spells CASRDAGELFF. The CDR3 DNA reads TGTGCCAGCCGGGACGCCGGGGAGCTGTTTTTT. The chain combines TRBV6-1 with TRBJ2-2; D may match TRBD1 or TRBD2 (5 bases each). CDR3 length: 11 amino acids. Germline CDR1 MNHNS, CDR2 SASEGT. The V end was cut by 8 bases, the J end by 6 bases, with 7 bases between.